These 10 T cell receptor beta chains originate from one sample sequenced in a study of blood T cell repertoires in COVID-19. Data came from immunoSEQ multiplex PCR; TCRdb stores just in-frame clones and leaves some out. Seen here are about 280,000 clones, roughly 89% observed once, and the top ten hold approximately 1.5%. The sample was PBMCs or T cells enriched from blood (not recorded which). The receptors were gathered from a woman younger than 35 with acute COVID-19.

The chain combines TRBV4-3 with TRBJ2-7; weak D call: TRBD1 (6 bases). The CDR3 length is 15 residues. V dropped 0 bases and J dropped 1 base, with 10 bases sitting between them. CDR1 LGHNA and CDR2 YSLEER come from the germline V gene. The CDR3 nucleotides read TGCGCCAGCAGCCAAGAAACAGGGAGATCCTACGAGCAGTACTTC. Residues: CASSQETGRSYEQYF.

The V and J genes are TRBV28 and TRBJ1-4, with D perhaps matching TRBD1 (5 bases). V was cut by 2 bases and J by 6 bases, with 7 bases left in between. Looked up from germline, CDR1 is MDHEN and CDR2 is SYDVKM. This CDR3 spans 13 amino acids. The CDR3 here is CASSLGGDEKLFF. CDR3 nucleotides: TGTGCCAGCAGTTTAGGGGGGGATGAAAAACTGTTTTTT.

The genes are TRBV4-3 and TRBJ1-6; D is ambiguous. Per germline, CDR1 LGHNA and CDR2 YSLEER. This CDR3 has 15 residues. V lost 2 bases and J lost 4, with 9 bases in between. The CDR3 loop reads CASSQLAQYNSPLHF. CDR3 DNA sequence: TGCGCCAGCAGCCAACTGGCTCAATATAATTCACCCCTCCACTTT.

This clone occurred once. This sequence joins TRBV11-2 and TRBJ1-4, with 7 bases lining up with TRBD1. CDR1 SGHAT and CDR2 FQNNGV come from the germline V gene. The CDR3 loop spans 18 amino acids. With V trimmed by 1 base and J by 6 bases, 14 bases remained unmatched. CDR3 residues: CASSLGESFGTAHEKLFF. DNA of the CDR3: TGTGCCAGCAGCTTAGGAGAGTCCTTCGGGACAGCGCATGAAAAACTGTTTTTT.

The chain uses TRBV5-4 and TRBJ2-7; 13 bases fit TRBD2. The CDR3 totals 18 residues. Looked up from germline, CDR1 is SGHNT and CDR2 is YYREEE (reference sequence). Trimming cost V 2 bases and J 4 bases; bases outside gene matches: 12. For the CDR3, the DNA is TGTGCCAGCAGCTTACCGGGACTAGCGGGACAGGAGGCTTACGAGCAGTACTTC. This codes for CASSLPGLAGQEAYEQYF.

The rearrangement uses TRBV20-1 and TRBJ1-5, with D unclear. CDR3 size: 14 residues. Germline CDR1 is DFQATT and CDR2 is SNEGSKA (reference sequence). The V gene lost 3 bases and the J gene lost 0 bases, with 9 bases spanning the gap. CDR3 protein: CSASSGFSNQPQHF. In nucleotides, the CDR3 is TGCAGTGCTAGTAGCGGCTTTAGCAATCAGCCCCAGCATTTT.

The chain links TRBV7-9 to TRBJ2-1, with D perhaps TRBD2 (7 bases). Germline-derived CDR1 and CDR2 are SEHNR and FQNEAQ (reference sequence). Trimming took 4 bases from V and 2 from J, leaving 12 bases between them. There are 15 residues in the CDR3. CDR3 sequence (DNA): TGTGCCAGCAGCTCAGGGCGGGGGCCCTACAATGAGCAGTTCTTC. Amino acids: CASSSGRGPYNEQFF.

The chain combines TRBV6-2 or TRBV6-3 with TRBJ2-5, with 9 bases identical to TRBD1. Germline V gene lookup returns CDR1 MNHEY and CDR2 SVGEGT. CDR3 length: 14 residues. The V gene end was trimmed by 6 bases and the J gene end by 5 bases; junction bases not matched to a gene: 7. As DNA, the CDR3 is TGTGCCAGCAGCTCAGACAGGGGGATTGAGACCCAGTACTTC. It translates to CASSSDRGIETQYF.

The chain employs TRBV6-6 and TRBJ1-4, with TRBD1 matching over 9 bases. The V and J ends lost 4 bases and 8 bases, in that order; junction bases with no gene match: 8. The CDR3 is 15 amino acids. CDR1 is MNHNY and CDR2 is SVGAGI in the germline V gene (reference sequence). The CDR3 nucleotides are TGTGCCAGCAGTTTCCCCGGGACAGGGAAAGAAAAACTGTTTTTT. Amino acid sequence: CASSFPGTGKEKLFF.

The V and J genes are TRBV18 and TRBJ2-7, with TRBD1 matching 9 bases. J was trimmed by 2 bases and V by 3 bases; bases with no gene match: 8. The CDR3 has 16 residues. Germline V lookup: CDR1 KGHSH, CDR2 LQKENI. The DNA of the CDR3 is TGTGCCAGCTCACCGGGCGGGGACAGGGCCACCTACGAGCAGTACTTC. Translation gives CASSPGGDRATYEQYF. Full variable domain (remainder filled in from reference TRBV18 and TRBJ2-7): NAGVMQNPRHLVRRRGQEARLRCSPMKGHSHVYWYRQLPEEGLKFMVYLQKENIIDESGMPKERFSAEFPKEGPSILRIQQVVRGDSAAYFCASSPGGDRATYEQYFGPGTRLTVT.